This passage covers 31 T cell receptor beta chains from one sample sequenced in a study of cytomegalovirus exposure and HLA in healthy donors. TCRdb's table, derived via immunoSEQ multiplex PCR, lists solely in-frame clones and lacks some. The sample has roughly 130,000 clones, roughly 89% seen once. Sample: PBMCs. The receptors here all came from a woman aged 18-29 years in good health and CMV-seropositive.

The CDR3 nucleotides are TGTGCCTGGAGTGTTCTCGGGGGCACAGATACGCAGTATTTT. Its translation: CAWSVLGGTDTQYF. V gene TRBV30 combines with J gene TRBJ2-3; possibly TRBD2 for D (5 bases). Germline V gives CDR1 GTSNPN, CDR2 SVGIG (reference sequence). Trimming pared 0 bases from V and 1 base from J, leaving 8 bases between. CDR3 length equals 14 residues.

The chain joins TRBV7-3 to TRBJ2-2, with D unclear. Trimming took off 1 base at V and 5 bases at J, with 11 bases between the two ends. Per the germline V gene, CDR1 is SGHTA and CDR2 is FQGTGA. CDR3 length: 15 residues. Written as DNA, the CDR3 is TGTGCCAGCAGCTTAATGGCTCAAAGAACCGGGGAGCTGTTTTTT. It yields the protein CASSLMAQRTGELFF.

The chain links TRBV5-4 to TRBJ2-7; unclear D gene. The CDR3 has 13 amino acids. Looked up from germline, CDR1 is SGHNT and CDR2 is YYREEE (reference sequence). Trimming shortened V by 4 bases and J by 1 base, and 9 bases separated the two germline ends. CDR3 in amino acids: CASSHPGSYEQYF. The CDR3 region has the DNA TGTGCCAGCAGCCACCCAGGATCCTACGAGCAGTACTTC.

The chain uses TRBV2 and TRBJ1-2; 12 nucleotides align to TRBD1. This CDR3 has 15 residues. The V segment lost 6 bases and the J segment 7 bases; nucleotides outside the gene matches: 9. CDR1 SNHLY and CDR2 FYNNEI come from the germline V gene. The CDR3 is CASSGDRGRIGGYTF. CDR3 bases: TGTGCCAGCAGCGGGGACAGGGGGCGGATTGGTGGCTACACCTTC.

The CDR3 DNA sequence: TGTGCCACCCGGGACAGTCTTAACACCGGGGAGCTGTTTTTT. Its protein is CATRDSLNTGELFF. The rearrangement uses TRBV6-5 and TRBJ2-2, with TRBD1 matching 7 bases. Germline assignment: CDR1 MNHEY and CDR2 SVGAGI. J was trimmed by 2 bases and V by 10 bases; bases with no gene match: 7. This CDR3 comprises 14 residues.

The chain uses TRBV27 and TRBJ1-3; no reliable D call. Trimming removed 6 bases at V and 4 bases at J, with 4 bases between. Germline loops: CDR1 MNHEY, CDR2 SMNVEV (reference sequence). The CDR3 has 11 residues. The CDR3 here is CASRQGNTIYF. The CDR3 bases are TGTGCCAGCAGACAGGGAAACACCATATATTTT.

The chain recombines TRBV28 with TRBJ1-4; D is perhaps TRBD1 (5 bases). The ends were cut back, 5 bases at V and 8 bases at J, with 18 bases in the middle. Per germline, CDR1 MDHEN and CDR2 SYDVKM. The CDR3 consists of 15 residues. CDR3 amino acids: CASSKGQKIGEKLFF. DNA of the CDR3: TGTGCCAGCAGTAAAGGACAAAAAATAGGGGAAAAACTGTTTTTT.

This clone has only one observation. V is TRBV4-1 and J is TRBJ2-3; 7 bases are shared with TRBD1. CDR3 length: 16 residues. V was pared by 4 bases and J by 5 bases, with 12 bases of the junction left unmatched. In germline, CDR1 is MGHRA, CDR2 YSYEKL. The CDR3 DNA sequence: TGCGCCAGCAGCCCTCTCGGGGACGCAGGGGGAGATACGCAGTATTTT. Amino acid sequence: CASSPLGDAGGDTQYF.

CDR3 sequence reads: CASSQDLVLAPEETQYF. As DNA, the CDR3 is TGTGCCAGCAGCCAAGATTTGGTATTAGCGCCCGAAGAGACCCAGTACTTC. V gene TRBV4-2 combines with J gene TRBJ2-5; a weak D match, TRBD2 (5 bases). The ends were cut back, 0 bases at V and 3 bases at J, with 17 bases in the middle. In germline, CDR1 is LGHNA, CDR2 YNFKEQ. This CDR3 contains 17 residues.

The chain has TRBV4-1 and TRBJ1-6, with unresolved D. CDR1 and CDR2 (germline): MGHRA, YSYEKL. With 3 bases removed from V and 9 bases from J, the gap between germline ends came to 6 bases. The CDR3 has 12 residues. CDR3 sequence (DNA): TGCGCCAGCAGCCACCCCGGTTCACCCCTCCACTTT. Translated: CASSHPGSPLHF.

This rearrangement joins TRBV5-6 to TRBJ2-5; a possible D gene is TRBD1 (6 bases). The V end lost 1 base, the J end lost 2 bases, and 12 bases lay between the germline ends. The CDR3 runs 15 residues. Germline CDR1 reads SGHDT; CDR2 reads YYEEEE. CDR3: CASSLRGQTQETQYF. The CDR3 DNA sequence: TGTGCCAGCAGCTTGCGTGGACAGACACAAGAGACCCAGTACTTC.

CDR3 bases: TGTGCTAGTGGTCCCGGGTCCCGGGACAGACCCTACGAGCAGTACTTC. Its protein is CASGPGSRDRPYEQYF. The chain recombines TRBV12-5 with TRBJ2-7, with 7 bases fitting TRBD1. Germline values: CDR1 LGHNT, CDR2 FRNRAP. The CDR3 spans 16 residues. Trimming removed 5 bases from V and 2 bases from J; junction bases left unmatched: 12. The full variable domain, with the rest looked up from reference TRBV12-5 and TRBJ2-7, is DARVTQTPRHKVTEMGQEVTMRCQPILGHNTVFWYRQTMMQGLELLAYFRNRAPLDDSGMPKDRFSAEMPDATLATLKIQPSEPRDSAVYFCASGPGSRDRPYEQYFGPGTRLTVT.

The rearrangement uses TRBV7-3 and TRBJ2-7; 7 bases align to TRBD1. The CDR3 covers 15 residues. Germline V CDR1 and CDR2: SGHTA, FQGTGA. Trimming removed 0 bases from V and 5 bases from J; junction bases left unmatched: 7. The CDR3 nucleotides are TGTGCCAGCAGCTTAACAGGCTCCGGGACAGACGAGCAGTACTTC. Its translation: CASSLTGSGTDEQYF.

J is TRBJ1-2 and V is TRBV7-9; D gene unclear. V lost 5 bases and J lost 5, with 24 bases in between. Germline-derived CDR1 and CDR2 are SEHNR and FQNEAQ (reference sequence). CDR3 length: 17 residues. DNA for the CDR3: TGTGCCAGCAGCCGAGGGTCTTCAGGTTCTTTCGAATATGGCTACACCTTC. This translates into CASSRGSSGSFEYGYTF.

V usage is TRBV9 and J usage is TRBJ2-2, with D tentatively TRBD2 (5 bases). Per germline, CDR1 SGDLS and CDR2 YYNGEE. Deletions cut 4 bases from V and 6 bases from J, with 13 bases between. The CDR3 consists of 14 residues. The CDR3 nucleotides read TGTGCCAGCAGCCTGGGCGGGCTGGCCGGGGAGCTGTTTTTT. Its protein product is CASSLGGLAGELFF. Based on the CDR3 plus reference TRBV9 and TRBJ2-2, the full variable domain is DSGVTQTPKHLITATGQRVTLRCSPRSGDLSVYWYQQSLDQGLQFLIQYYNGEERAKGNILERFSAQQFPDLHSELNLSSLELGDSALYFCASSLGGLAGELFFGEGSRLTVL.

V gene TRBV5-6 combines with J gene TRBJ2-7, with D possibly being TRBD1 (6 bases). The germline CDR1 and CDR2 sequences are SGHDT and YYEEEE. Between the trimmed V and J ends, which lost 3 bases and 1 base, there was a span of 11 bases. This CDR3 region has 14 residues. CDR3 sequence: CASSSEGQSYEQYF. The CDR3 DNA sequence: TGTGCCAGCAGCTCAGAAGGACAGTCCTACGAGCAGTACTTC.

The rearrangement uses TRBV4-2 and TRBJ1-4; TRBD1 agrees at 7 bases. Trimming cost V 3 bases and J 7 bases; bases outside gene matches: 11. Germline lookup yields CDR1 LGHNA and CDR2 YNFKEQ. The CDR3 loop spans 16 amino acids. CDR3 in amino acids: CASSQDRWGVSEKLFF. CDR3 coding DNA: TGTGCCAGCAGCCAGGACAGGTGGGGGGTGTCTGAAAAACTGTTTTTT.

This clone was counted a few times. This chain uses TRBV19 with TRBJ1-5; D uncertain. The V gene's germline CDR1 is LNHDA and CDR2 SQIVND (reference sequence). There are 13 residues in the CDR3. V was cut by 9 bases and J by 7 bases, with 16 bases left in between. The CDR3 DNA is TGTGCCAGCTCCTCGTTTTCGGGACAGCCCCAGCATTTT. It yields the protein CASSSFSGQPQHF. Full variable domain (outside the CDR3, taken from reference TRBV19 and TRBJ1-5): DGGITQSPKYLFRKEGQNVTLSCEQNLNHDAMYWYRQDPGQGLRLIYYSQIVNDFQKGDIAEGYSVSREKKESFPLTVTSAQKNPTAFYLCASSSFSGQPQHFGDGTRLSIL.

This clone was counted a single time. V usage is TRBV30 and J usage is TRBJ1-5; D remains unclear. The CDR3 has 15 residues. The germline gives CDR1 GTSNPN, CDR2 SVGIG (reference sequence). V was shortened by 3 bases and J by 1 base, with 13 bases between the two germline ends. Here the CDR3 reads CAWSPLGSSNQPQHF. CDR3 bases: TGTGCCTGGAGCCCCCTGGGGAGCAGCAATCAGCCCCAGCATTTT.

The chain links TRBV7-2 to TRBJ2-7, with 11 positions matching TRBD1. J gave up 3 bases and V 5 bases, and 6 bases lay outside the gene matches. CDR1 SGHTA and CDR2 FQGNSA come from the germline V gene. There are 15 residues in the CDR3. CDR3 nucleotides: TGTGCCAGCAGCCACACCGGGACAGGGGGCTACGAGCAGTACTTC. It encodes CASSHTGTGGYEQYF.

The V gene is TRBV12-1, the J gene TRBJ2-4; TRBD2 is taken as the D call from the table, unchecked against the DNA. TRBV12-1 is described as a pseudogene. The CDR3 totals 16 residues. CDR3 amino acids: CASSFVATGGKNIQYF. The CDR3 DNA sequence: TGTGCCAGCAGCTTTGTCGCCACCGGGGGCAAAAACATTCAGTACTTC.

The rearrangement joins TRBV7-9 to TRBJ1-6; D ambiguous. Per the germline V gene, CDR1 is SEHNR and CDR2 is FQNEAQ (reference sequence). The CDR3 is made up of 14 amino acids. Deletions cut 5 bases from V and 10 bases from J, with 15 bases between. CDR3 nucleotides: TGTGCCAGCAGCCTATCCGGTTCTCGATCACCCCTCCACTTT. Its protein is CASSLSGSRSPLHF.

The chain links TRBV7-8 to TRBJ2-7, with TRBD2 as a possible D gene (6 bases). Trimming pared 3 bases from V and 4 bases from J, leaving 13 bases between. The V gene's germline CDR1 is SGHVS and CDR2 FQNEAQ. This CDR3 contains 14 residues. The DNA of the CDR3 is TGTGCCAGCAGCTTCCCCGGGGGAGGTTACGAGCAGTACTTC. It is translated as CASSFPGGGYEQYF.

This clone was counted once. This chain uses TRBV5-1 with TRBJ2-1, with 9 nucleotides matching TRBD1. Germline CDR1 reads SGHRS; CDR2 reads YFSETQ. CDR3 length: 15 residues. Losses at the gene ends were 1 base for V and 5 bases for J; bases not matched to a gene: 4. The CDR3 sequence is CASSLPGQGHNEQFF. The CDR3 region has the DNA TGCGCCAGCAGCTTGCCGGGACAGGGCCACAATGAGCAGTTCTTC.

Here the CDR3 reads CASSQRPGQGSNSPLHF. The CDR3 DNA is TGCGCCAGCAGCCAACGTCCTGGACAGGGTTCCAATTCACCCCTCCACTTT. V and J are TRBV4-1 and TRBJ1-6, with 8 positions matching TRBD1. Germline CDR1 reads MGHRA; CDR2 reads YSYEKL. The CDR3 contains 17 residues. The V segment lost 2 bases and the J segment 7 bases; nucleotides outside the gene matches: 10.

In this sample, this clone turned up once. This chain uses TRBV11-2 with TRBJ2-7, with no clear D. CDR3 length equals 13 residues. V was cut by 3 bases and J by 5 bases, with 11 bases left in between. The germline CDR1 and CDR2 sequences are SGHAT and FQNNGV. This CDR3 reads CASSFSFGNEQYF. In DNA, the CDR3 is TGTGCCAGCAGCTTTTCCTTTGGCAACGAGCAGTACTTC.

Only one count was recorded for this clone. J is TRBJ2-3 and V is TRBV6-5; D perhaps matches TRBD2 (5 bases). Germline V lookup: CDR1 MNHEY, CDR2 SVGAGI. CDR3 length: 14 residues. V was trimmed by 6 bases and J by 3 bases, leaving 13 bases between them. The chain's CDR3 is CASRADRGTDTQYF. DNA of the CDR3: TGTGCCAGCAGAGCGGATCGGGGAACAGATACGCAGTATTTT.

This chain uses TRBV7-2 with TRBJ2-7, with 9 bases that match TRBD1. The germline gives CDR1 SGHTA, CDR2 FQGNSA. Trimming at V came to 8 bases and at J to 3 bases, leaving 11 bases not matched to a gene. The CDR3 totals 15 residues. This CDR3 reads CASQAGTGTFYEQYF. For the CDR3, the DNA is TGTGCCAGCCAAGCCGGGACAGGGACATTCTACGAGCAGTACTTC.

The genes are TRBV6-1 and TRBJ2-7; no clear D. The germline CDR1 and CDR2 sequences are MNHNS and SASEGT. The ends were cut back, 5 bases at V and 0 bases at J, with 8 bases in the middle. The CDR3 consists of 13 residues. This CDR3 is CASSPIGSYEQYF. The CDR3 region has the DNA TGTGCCAGCAGTCCAATCGGCTCCTACGAGCAGTACTTC.

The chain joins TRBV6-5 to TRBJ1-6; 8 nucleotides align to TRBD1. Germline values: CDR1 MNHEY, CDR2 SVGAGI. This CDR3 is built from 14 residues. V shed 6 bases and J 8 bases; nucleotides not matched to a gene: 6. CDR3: CASSVGTGDSPLHF. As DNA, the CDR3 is TGTGCCAGCAGCGTCGGGACAGGAGATTCACCCCTCCACTTT.

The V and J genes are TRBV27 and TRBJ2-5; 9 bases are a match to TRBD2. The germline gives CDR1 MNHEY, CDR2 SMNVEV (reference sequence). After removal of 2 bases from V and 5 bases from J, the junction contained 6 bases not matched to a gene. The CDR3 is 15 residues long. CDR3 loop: CASSLGASGDETQYF. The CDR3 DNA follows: TGTGCCAGCAGTTTAGGTGCTAGCGGGGATGAGACCCAGTACTTC.